A selection of T cell receptor beta chains follows, all from one sample in a study of blood T cell repertoires in COVID-19. This table comes from immunoSEQ multiplex PCR, and its TCRdb copy is limited to in-frame clones, with some not included. The sample gives a few hundred thousand clones, more than 75% of which show up once; approximately 8.1% is in the top ten. Sequenced material: peripheral blood. These receptors came from a woman aged 45-65 years who had recovered from COVID-19. CDR3s include the opening cysteine and the closing phenylalanine or tryptophan. A D gene is named only where the DNA matches it firmly. Size is stated for part of the rows, as once, few or many counts, or as a class when the clone is expanded.

d_gene	abundance	v_gene	j_gene	CDR3nt	CDR3aa
TRBD1	-	TRBV7-8	TRBJ2-3	TGTGCCAGCAGCTTAGTCGCGGGACAGGGGAATTTT	CASSLVAGQGNF
TRBD1	-	TRBV15	TRBJ2-7	TGTGCCTCTTCCCGGGACAGGGGCTACGAGCAGTACTTC	CASSRDRGYEQYF
-	-	TRBV3-1/TRBV3-2	TRBJ2-1	TGTGCCAGCAGCCAAGGGGGACAAAACAATGAGCAGTTCTTC	CASSQGGQNNEQFF
-	-	TRBV9	TRBJ1-6	TGTGCCAGCAGCGACGGAGGGAATTCACCCCTCCACTTT	CASSDGGNSPLHF
TRBD2	-	TRBV3-1/TRBV3-2	TRBJ2-3	TGTGCCAGCAGCTATATAGCGGGGGGCCCTCCCGATACGCAGTATTTT	CASSYIAGGPPDTQYF
TRBD1	-	TRBV10-1	TRBJ2-7	TGCGCCAGCAGGGGAAACAGGGGGTGGGCCTACGAGCAGTACTTC	CASRGNRGWAYEQYF
TRBD2	-	TRBV4-3	TRBJ2-7	TGCGCCAGCAGCCAAGCATTCGGGGGGAGCACCTACGAGCAGTACTTC	CASSQAFGGSTYEQYF
TRBD1	-	TRBV19	TRBJ2-1	TGTGCCAGTAGTAGGGACAGGGGGAATGAGCAGTTCTTC	CASSRDRGNEQFF
-	-	TRBV19	TRBJ2-1	TGTGCCAGTAGTCCGGGAAGGGGGAATGAGCAGTTCTTC	CASSPGRGNEQFF
-	-	TRBV7-9	TRBJ2-7	TGTGCCAGCAGCACGGGGACGGGACTTTACGAGCAGTACTTC	CASSTGTGLYEQYF
-	-	TRBV30	TRBJ1-5	TGTGCCTGGAGTGTCGGGGGTTATAGCAATCAGCCCCAGCATTTT	CAWSVGGYSNQPQHF
-	-	TRBV7-9	TRBJ1-1	TGTGCCAGCAGCCCAAGGAGGGCCACTGAAGCTTTCTTT	CASSPRRATEAFF
-	-	TRBV30	TRBJ1-5	TGTGCCTGGAGTAGACAGAACAATCAGCCCCAGCATTTT	CAWSRQNNQPQHF
-	-	TRBV7-7	TRBJ2-3	TGTGCCAGCAGCTTGACAGCTCTCGAGTCAGATACGCAGTATTTT	CASSLTALESDTQYF
TRBD2	once	TRBV9	TRBJ2-1	TGTGCCAGCAGCGTAGGAACTAGCGGGGGGCGGAATGAGCAGTTCTTC	CASSVGTSGGRNEQFF
-	-	TRBV5-1	TRBJ1-4	TGCGCCAGCAGCTTGGAAGGGGGTAATAAACTGTTTTTT	CASSLEGGNKLFF
TRBD2	once	TRBV27	TRBJ2-7	TGTGCCAGCAGTTTATCCCGGGGTAGCGGGAGGCCCTACGAGCAGTACTTC	CASSLSRGSGRPYEQYF
TRBD2	-	TRBV28	TRBJ2-3	TGTGCCAGCAGTGCACTAGCGGGAGTGGTAGATACGCAGTATTTT	CASSALAGVVDTQYF
-	-	TRBV11-2	TRBJ2-3	TGTGCCAGCAGACGCGTTTCCAGGGATACGCAGTATTTT	CASRRVSRDTQYF
TRBD2	-	TRBV7-2	TRBJ2-1	TGTGCCAGCAGCCGCGGACTAGCGGGGGGTTATTTTGGGGATGAGCAGTTCTTC	CASSRGLAGGYFGDEQFF
TRBD1	-	TRBV6-2/TRBV6-3	TRBJ1-2	TGTGCCAGCAGTTACCACCTACCACCCTCCGGGACAGGGGATGGCTACACCTTC	CASSYHLPPSGTGDGYTF
TRBD1	once	TRBV30	TRBJ2-5	TGTGCCTGGAATCGGGGGACAGGGAAAGAGACCCAGTACTTC	CAWNRGTGKETQYF
TRBD1	-	TRBV4-3	TRBJ2-3	TGCGCCAGCAGCCAACCGACAGGGGGCTATGGAGATACGCAGTATTTT	CASSQPTGGYGDTQYF
-	-	TRBV19	TRBJ2-2	TGTGCCAGTCGAGACTTTGGGAACACCGGGGAGCTGTTTTTT	CASRDFGNTGELFF
TRBD2	-	TRBV19	TRBJ2-1	TGTGCCAGTAGCCCTGGACTAGCGGGAGACGTCTCTGAGCAGTTCTTC	CASSPGLAGDVSEQFF
-	few	TRBV7-2	TRBJ2-7	TGTGCCAGCAGCTTAGGGAGGACGCGCACCTACGAGCAGTACTTC	CASSLGRTRTYEQYF
-	-	TRBV21-1	TRBJ1-3	TGTGCCAGCAGCAAATGGGGGGGTATAAACACCATATATTTT	CASSKWGGINTIYF
-	few	TRBV6-5	TRBJ1-3	TGTGCCAGCAGTTACTCGTCAGGGTCCGGAAACACCATATATTTT	CASSYSSGSGNTIYF
-	-	TRBV28	TRBJ2-7	TGTGCCAGCAGTTTTGGGGGAGGATTGGAGCAGTACTTC	CASSFGGGLEQYF
TRBD2	few	TRBV7-2	TRBJ2-1	TGTGCCAGCAGCGCTAGCGGGATGGTGGTGATCTTC	CASSASGMVVIF
-	-	TRBV28	TRBJ1-2	TGTGCCAGCAGTTCGGGGTTGAAGGGCTACACCTTC	CASSSGLKGYTF
-	-	TRBV4-1	TRBJ1-1	TGCGCCAGCAGCCAAGATCTTGGCAAGAACACTGAAGCTTTCTTT	CASSQDLGKNTEAFF
TRBD1	many	TRBV6-6	TRBJ1-5	TGTGCCAGCAGCCGAGGACAGGGCAGCCTTACTTCCAATCAGCCCCAGCATTTT	CASSRGQGSLTSNQPQHF
TRBD1	few	TRBV11-2	TRBJ1-2	TGTGCCAGCAGCTTGGACAGGGGGCAAGGCTACACCTTC	CASSLDRGQGYTF
-	-	TRBV11-3	TRBJ1-1	TGTGCCAGCAGCTCCTCTCTGAACACTGAAGCTTTCTTT	CASSSSLNTEAFF
TRBD2	-	TRBV3-1/TRBV3-2	TRBJ2-3	TGTGCCAGCAGCCAAATTAGGACTAGCGGGAGTCCCTCTAGCACAGATACGCAGTATTTT	CASSQIRTSGSPSSTDTQYF
TRBD1	-	TRBV7-2	TRBJ2-7	TGTGCCAGCAGCGGACAGGTATACGAGCAGTACTTC	CASSGQVYEQYF
-	-	TRBV5-5	TRBJ1-4	TGTGCCAGCAGCCTGTACAGCACAACTAATGAAAAACTGTTTTTT	CASSLYSTTNEKLFF
TRBD1	-	TRBV28	TRBJ2-5	TGTGCCAGCAGTTTAAGGCAGGGGGCTAGGGAGACCCAGTACTTC	CASSLRQGARETQYF
-	once	TRBV19	TRBJ1-1	TGTGCCAGCCGCATAGGGGGTCTCACTGAAGCTTTCTTT	CASRIGGLTEAFF
TRBD1	-	TRBV19	TRBJ1-4	TGTGCCAGTAGTTCGGGACAGAGTTCTAATGAAAAACTGTTTTTT	CASSSGQSSNEKLFF
-	-	TRBV28	TRBJ1-1	TGTGCCAGCAGCCTCAGGAACACTGAAGCTTTCTTT	CASSLRNTEAFF
-	-	TRBV29-1	TRBJ2-7	TGCAGCGTTGAAATGGGACACACCTCCTACGAGCAGTACTTC	CSVEMGHTSYEQYF
TRBD1	-	TRBV27	TRBJ2-7	TGTGCCAGCAGTTGGGACAGAGGCTCCTACGAGCAGTACTTC	CASSWDRGSYEQYF
-	-	TRBV7-2	TRBJ1-3	TGTGCCAGCAGCTTAGATGCCAGGACTTTTACCAGCTCTGGAAACACCATATATTTT	CASSLDARTFTSSGNTIYF
-	-	TRBV6-5	TRBJ2-5	TGTGCCAGCAGGGCTCAGGGTTTAATACAGGAGACCCAGTACTTC	CASRAQGLIQETQYF
-	-	TRBV7-9	TRBJ1-5	TGTGCCAGCAGCTTAGGGGACTATAGCAATCAGCCCCAGCATTTT	CASSLGDYSNQPQHF
-	-	TRBV5-6	TRBJ2-3	TGTGCCAGCAGCCCCACAGTAACAGATACGCAGTATTTT	CASSPTVTDTQYF